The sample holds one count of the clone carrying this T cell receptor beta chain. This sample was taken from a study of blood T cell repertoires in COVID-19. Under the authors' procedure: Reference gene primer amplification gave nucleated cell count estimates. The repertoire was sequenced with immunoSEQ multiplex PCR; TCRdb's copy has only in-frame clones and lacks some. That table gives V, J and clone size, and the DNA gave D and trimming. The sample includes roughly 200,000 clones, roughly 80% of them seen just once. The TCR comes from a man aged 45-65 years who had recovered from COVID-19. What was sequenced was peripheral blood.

The CDR3 loop is CASSPRADQETQYF. CDR3 nucleotides: TGTGCCAGCAGCCCGAGAGCCGACCAAGAGACCCAGTACTTC. The chain couples TRBV2 to TRBJ2-5; no definite D call. CDR1 and CDR2 (germline): SNHLY, FYNNEI. The CDR3 contains 14 residues. V gave up 6 bases and J gave up 0 bases, with 11 bases separating them.